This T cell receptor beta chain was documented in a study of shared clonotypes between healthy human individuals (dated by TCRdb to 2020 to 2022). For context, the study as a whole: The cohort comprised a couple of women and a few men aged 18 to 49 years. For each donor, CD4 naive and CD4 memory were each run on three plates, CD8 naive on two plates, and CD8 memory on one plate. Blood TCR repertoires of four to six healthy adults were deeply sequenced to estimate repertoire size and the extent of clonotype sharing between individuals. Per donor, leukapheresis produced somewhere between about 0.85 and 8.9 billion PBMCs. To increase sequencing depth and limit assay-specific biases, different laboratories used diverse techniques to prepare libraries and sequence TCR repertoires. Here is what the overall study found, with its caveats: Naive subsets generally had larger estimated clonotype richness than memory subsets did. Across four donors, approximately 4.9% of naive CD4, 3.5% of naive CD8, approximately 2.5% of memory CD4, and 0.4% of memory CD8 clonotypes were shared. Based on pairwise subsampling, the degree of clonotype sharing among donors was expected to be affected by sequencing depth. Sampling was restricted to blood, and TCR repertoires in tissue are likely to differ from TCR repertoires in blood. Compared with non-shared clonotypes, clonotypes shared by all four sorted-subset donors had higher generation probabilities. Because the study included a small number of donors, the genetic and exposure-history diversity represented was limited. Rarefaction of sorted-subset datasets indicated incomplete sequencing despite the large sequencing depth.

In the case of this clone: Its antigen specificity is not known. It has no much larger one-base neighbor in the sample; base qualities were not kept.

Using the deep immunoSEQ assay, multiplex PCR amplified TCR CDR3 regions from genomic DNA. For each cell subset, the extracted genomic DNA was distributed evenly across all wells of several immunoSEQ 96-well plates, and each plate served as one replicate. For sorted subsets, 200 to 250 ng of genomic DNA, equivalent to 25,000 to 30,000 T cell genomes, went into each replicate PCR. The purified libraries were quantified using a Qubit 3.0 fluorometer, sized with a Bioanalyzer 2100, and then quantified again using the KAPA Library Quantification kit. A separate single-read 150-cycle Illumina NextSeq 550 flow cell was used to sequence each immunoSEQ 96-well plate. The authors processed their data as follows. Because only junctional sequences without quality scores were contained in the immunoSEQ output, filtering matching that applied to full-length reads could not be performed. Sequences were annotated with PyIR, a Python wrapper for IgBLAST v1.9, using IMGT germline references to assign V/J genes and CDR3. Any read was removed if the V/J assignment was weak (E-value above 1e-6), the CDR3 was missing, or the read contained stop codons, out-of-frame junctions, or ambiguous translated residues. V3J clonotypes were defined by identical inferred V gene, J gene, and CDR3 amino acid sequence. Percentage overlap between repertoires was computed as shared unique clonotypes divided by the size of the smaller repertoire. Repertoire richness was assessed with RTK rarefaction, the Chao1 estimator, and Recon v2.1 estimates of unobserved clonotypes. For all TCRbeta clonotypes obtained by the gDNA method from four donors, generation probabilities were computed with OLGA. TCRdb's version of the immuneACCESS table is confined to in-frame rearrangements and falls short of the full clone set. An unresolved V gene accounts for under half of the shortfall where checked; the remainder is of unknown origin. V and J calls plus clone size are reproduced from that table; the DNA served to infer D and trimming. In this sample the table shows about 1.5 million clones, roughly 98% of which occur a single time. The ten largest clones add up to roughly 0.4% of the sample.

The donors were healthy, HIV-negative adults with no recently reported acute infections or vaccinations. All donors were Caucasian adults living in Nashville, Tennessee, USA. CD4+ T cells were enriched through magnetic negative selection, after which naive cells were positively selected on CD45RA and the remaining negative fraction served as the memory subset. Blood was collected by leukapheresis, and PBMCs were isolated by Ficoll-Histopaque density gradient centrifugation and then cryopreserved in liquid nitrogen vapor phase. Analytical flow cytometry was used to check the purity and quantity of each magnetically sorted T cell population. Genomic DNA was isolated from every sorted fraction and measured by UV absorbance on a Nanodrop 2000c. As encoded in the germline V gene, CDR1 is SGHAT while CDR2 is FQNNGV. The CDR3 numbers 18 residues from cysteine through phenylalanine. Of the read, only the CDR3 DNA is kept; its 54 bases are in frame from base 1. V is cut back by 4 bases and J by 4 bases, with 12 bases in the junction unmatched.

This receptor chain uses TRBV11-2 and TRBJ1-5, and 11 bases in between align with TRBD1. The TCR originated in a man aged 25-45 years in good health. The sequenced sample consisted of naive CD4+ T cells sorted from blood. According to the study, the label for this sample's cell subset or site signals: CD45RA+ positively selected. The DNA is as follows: TGTGCCAGCAGCTCGGCCGGGACAGGGGGTCCGGGAAATCAGCCCCAGCATTTT. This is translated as CASSSAGTGGPGNQPQHF.